This T cell receptor (beta chain) was documented in a study of blood T cells in healthy people across ages. Germline V lookup: CDR1 MNHEY, CDR2 SVGEGT. V lost 6 bases and J 6 bases, leaving 17 bases between the germline ends. CDR3 length: 14 amino acids. Primers used in a second PCR of about 6 to 12 cycles were a sample-barcoded 5' primer and a J-beta primer mix. MiXCR, applied by TCRdb to the 5' RACE reads, yields one record per CDR3 protein. In the table there are 800,000 or so distinct CDR3 sequences, around 25% of which are singletons. These same records also appear under a second study, on T cells of mothers and their children.

The TCR sequence derives from a boy between 5 and 17 years old in good health. This rearrangement joins TRBV6-2 or TRBV6-3 to TRBJ1-2; D is uncertain. The sample taken for sequencing was blood. The CDR3 is CASRRILLNNGYTF. Written as DNA, the CDR3 is TGTGCCAGCAGAAGAATCCTCCTGAACAATGGCTACACCTTC.